These 16 T cell receptor beta chains came from one sample sequenced in a study of vaccination and CD4 T cells after COVID-19. Treatment given: roughly 10-day PBMC culture with coronavirus spike peptide pools or control peptides (ViraFEST assay). With the Oncomine TCR Beta short-read assay, DNA from cultured CD4+ T cells was sequenced. From the PCR reads, TCRdb called clonotypes with MiXCR, one entry per CDR3 protein. The sample consists of fewer than 15,000 distinct CDR3 sequences, 65% to 75% of them appearing once. Their antigen targets remain unknown. Sequencing used CD4+ T cells from blood, cultured in vitro. Source of these receptors: a human donor who had recovered from COVID-19.

As DNA, the CDR3 is TGTGCCAGCAGGACCCCCGGGACAGGGGCATCACCCCTCCACTTT. Residues: CASRTPGTGASPLHF. The J gene is TRBJ1-6, the V gene TRBV28, with 10 bases matching TRBD1. The CDR3 consists of 15 residues. Germline V gene lookup returns CDR1 MDHEN and CDR2 SYDVKM. V was clipped by 6 bases and J by 10 bases; unmatched bases: 9. Using reference TRBV28 and TRBJ1-6 for the parts outside the CDR3, the full variable domain is DVKVTQSSRYLVKRTGEKVFLECVQDMDHENMFWYRQDPGLGLRLIYFSYDVKMKEKGDIPEGYSVSREKKERFSLILESASTNQTSMYLCASRTPGTGASPLHFGNGTRLTVT.

The CDR3: CASSSDRPNTEAFF. The DNA for the CDR3 is TGTGCCAGTAGTTCAGACAGGCCAAACACTGAAGCTTTCTTT. The rearrangement uses TRBV19 and TRBJ1-1; D is perhaps TRBD1 (6 bases). CDR1 is LNHDA, CDR2 SQIVND, per germline (reference sequence). V was pared by 5 bases and J by 2 bases, with 12 bases between. This CDR3 region has 14 residues. The complete variable domain, with remaining parts taken from reference TRBV19 and TRBJ1-1, reads DGGITQSPKYLFRKEGQNVTLSCEQNLNHDAMYWYRQDPGQGLRLIYYSQIVNDFQKGDIAEGYSVSREKKESFPLTVTSAQKNPTAFYLCASSSDRPNTEAFFGQGTRLTVV.

The chain employs TRBV20-1 and TRBJ2-7, with D perhaps matching TRBD2 (6 bases). The CDR3 has 12 residues. V gave up 0 bases and J gave up 3 bases, with 6 bases separating them. The germline V gene encodes CDR1 DFQATT and CDR2 SNEGSKA (reference sequence). CDR3 protein: CSAREDYYEQYF. The CDR3 DNA is TGCAGTGCTAGAGAGGACTACTACGAGCAGTACTTC.

The chain couples TRBV12-3 or TRBV12-4 to TRBJ2-5; no clear D. V was clipped by 3 bases and J by 0 bases, with 14 bases between them. This CDR3 is built from 16 residues. CDR3 sequence: CASSFTKGFYQETQYF. CDR3 DNA: TGTGCCAGCAGTTTTACTAAGGGTTTTTACCAAGAGACCCAGTACTTC.

The chain links TRBV20-1 to TRBJ2-7; perhaps TRBD1 as D (6 bases). Trimming stripped 3 bases from V and 6 bases from J, with 18 bases between. The germline V gene encodes CDR1 DFQATT and CDR2 SNEGSKA (reference sequence). The CDR3 is made up of 14 amino acids. The CDR3 sequence: CSASSGQIAVEQYF. Written as DNA, the CDR3 is TGCAGTGCTAGTTCGGGACAAATTGCTGTCGAGCAGTACTTC.

V usage is TRBV6-2 or TRBV6-3 and J usage is TRBJ2-5, with 12 bases aligning to TRBD2. This CDR3 region has 17 residues. Germline values: CDR1 MNHEY, CDR2 SVGEGT. V shed 4 bases, J shed 4 bases, and the junction held 10 bases outside the gene matches. The CDR3: CASSSSGRAMRGETQYF. The CDR3 DNA sequence: TGTGCCAGCAGTTCTAGCGGGAGGGCCATGAGAGGAGAGACCCAGTACTTC.

This chain joins TRBV11-2 and TRBJ1-6; D is ambiguous. With 2 bases removed from V and 10 bases from J, the gap between germline ends came to 12 bases. The CDR3 length is 14 residues. Germline assignment: CDR1 SGHAT and CDR2 FQNNGV. The DNA of the CDR3 is TGTGCCAGCAGCTTAAGGCCCCCGGGGTCACCCCTCCACTTT. This gives the protein CASSLRPPGSPLHF.

This sequence joins TRBV7-2 and TRBJ1-2; D is unclear. The CDR3 sequence is 16 residues long. Germline CDR1 and CDR2: SGHTA and FQGNSA. V was cut by 1 base and J by 9 bases, with 21 bases left in between. The CDR3 coding sequence is TGTGCCAGCAGCTTAGTATCGCCAGTGCTAAGTGTGCGCTACACCTTC. The encoded protein is CASSLVSPVLSVRYTF.

V is TRBV6-2 or TRBV6-3 and J is TRBJ2-7; the D is unclear. The V end was cut by 6 bases, the J end by 4 bases, with 16 bases between. CDR1 and CDR2 from the germline V gene are MNHEY and SVGEGT. The CDR3 length is 14 residues. The CDR3 protein is CASSLRVSAYEQYF. The CDR3 coding sequence is TGTGCCAGCAGCCTCCGGGTGTCAGCGTACGAGCAGTACTTC.

J is TRBJ1-1 and V is TRBV19; no clear D. CDR1 is LNHDA, CDR2 SQIVND, per germline (reference sequence). With 3 bases removed from V and 1 base from J, the gap between germline ends came to 12 bases. The CDR3 covers 15 residues. CDR3 region: CASSISARKNTEAFF. In DNA form, the CDR3 reads TGTGCCAGTAGTATCTCTGCCAGGAAGAACACTGAAGCTTTCTTT.

The sample holds a few counts of this clonotype. The gene calls are TRBV6-1 and TRBJ2-7, with TRBD2 identical over 10 bases. Germline V lookup: CDR1 MNHNS, CDR2 SASEGT. V lost 7 bases to trimming and J lost 9 bases; unmatched junction nucleotides: 12. This CDR3 spans 14 amino acids. The CDR3 spells CASTTASGRGGQYF. The DNA of the CDR3 is TGTGCCAGCACGACGGCTAGCGGGAGAGGTGGGCAGTACTTC.

The V and J genes are TRBV7-9 and TRBJ1-1; no definite D call. Trimming pared 5 bases from V and 0 bases from J, leaving 10 bases between. The length of the CDR3 is 14 residues. Germline values: CDR1 SEHNR, CDR2 FQNEAQ (reference sequence). The CDR3: CASSNKAVNTEAFF. CDR3 in DNA: TGTGCCAGCAGCAATAAGGCGGTGAACACTGAAGCTTTCTTT.

The rearrangement uses TRBV6-1 and TRBJ2-3; D unresolved. V was trimmed by 5 bases and J by 11 bases, leaving 17 bases between them. The CDR3 has 13 amino acids. Germline lookup yields CDR1 MNHNS and CDR2 SASEGT. The CDR3 spells CASSTPGFSRQYF. In nucleotides, the CDR3 is TGTGCCAGCAGTACTCCCGGATTCAGTCGGCAGTATTTT.

The chain couples TRBV7-2 to TRBJ1-2; 10 nucleotides line up with TRBD1. CDR3 length: 15 residues. Germline assignment: CDR1 SGHTA and CDR2 FQGNSA. V trimming: 4 bases; J trimming: 3 bases; junction bases outside the gene matches: 5. This CDR3 is CASSSGQGIDYGYTF. The CDR3 coding sequence is TGTGCCAGCAGCTCGGGACAGGGGATTGACTATGGCTACACCTTC.

The genes are TRBV11-2 and TRBJ2-1; 9 bases line up with TRBD1. The V gene's germline CDR1 is SGHAT and CDR2 FQNNGV. The CDR3 extends over 18 amino acids. Trimming took 2 bases from V and 3 from J; bases not matched to a gene: 11. The CDR3 protein is CASSLRTVGTGFYNEQFF. CDR3 bases: TGTGCCAGCAGCTTAAGGACCGTCGGGACAGGGTTCTACAATGAGCAGTTCTTC.

This chain joins TRBV20-1 and TRBJ2-7; 14 bases are a match to TRBD2. Germline assignment: CDR1 DFQATT and CDR2 SNEGSKA (reference sequence). The CDR3 sequence is 16 residues long. Losses at the gene ends were 6 bases for V and 4 bases for J; bases not matched to a gene: 11. CDR3 sequence reads: CSAQSRTSGRMYEQYF. CDR3 coding DNA: TGCAGTGCCCAATCCAGGACTAGCGGGAGGATGTACGAGCAGTACTTC.